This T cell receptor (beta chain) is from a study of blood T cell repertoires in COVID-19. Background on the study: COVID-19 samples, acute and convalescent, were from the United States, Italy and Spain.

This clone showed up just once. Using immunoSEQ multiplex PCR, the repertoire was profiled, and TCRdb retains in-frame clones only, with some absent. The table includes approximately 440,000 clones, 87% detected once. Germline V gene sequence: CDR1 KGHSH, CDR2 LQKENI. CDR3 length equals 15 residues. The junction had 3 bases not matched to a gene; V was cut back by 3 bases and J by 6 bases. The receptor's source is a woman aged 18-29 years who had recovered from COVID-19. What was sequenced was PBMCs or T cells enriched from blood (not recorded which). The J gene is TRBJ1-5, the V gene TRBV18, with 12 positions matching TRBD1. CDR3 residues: CASSPGTGGAQPQHF. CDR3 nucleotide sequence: TGTGCCAGCTCACCCGGGACAGGGGGCGCTCAGCCCCAGCATTTT.